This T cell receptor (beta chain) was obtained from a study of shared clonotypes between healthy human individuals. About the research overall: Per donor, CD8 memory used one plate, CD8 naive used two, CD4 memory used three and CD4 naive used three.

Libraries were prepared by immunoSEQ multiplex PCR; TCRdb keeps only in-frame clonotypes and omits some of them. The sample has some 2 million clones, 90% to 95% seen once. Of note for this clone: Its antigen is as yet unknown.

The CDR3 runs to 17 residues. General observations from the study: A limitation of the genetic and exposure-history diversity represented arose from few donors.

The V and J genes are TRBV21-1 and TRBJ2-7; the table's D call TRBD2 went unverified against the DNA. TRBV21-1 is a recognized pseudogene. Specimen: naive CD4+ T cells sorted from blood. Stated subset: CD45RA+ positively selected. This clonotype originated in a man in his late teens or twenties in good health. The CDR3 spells CASNSTRSLAESYEQYF. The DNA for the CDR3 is TGTGCCAGCAATTCAACGCGAAGCCTAGCGGAATCCTACGAGCAGTACTTC.